Listed below are T cell receptor beta chains from one sample, sequenced in a study of cytomegalovirus exposure and HLA in healthy donors. Clones were sequenced by immunoSEQ multiplex PCR, and TCRdb holds only the in-frame ones, with some missing. Among 120,000 to 150,000 clones listed, over 80% were seen once. The sequenced material came from PBMCs. Every receptor here comes from a man younger than 35 in good health and CMV-seropositive. Each CDR3 is given with its conserved first and last residue. Fields, in order: D gene, clone size, J gene, V gene, CDR3 protein, CDR3 DNA. D genes are given only for firm matches. Expanded clones are given a class, and other clones once, few, many or no size at all.

>.|.|TRBJ2-3|TRBV4-1
CASSPGQFTDTQYF
TGCGCCAGCAGCCCTGGACAGTTCACAGATACGCAGTATTTT
>.|.|TRBJ2-1|TRBV4-1
CASSPRHDYYNEQFF
TGCGCCAGCAGCCCCCGCCATGACTACTACAATGAGCAGTTCTTC
>TRBD2|.|TRBJ2-3|TRBV27
CASSRTRHTQYF
TGTGCCAGCAGCCGGACTAGGCATACGCAGTATTTT
>.|.|TRBJ1-1|TRBV4-2
CASSQGGQGGTEAFF
TGTGCCAGCAGCCAAGGAGGTCAGGGAGGCACTGAAGCTTTCTTT
>TRBD1|.|TRBJ1-2|TRBV7-6
CASSSFNRGLDGYTF
TGTGCCAGCAGCTCCTTCAACAGGGGTCTCGATGGCTACACCTTC
>.|.|TRBJ1-1|TRBV6-1
CASSLTGNTEAFF
TGTGCCAGCAGTCTAACAGGGAACACTGAAGCTTTCTTT
>TRBD2|once|TRBJ2-3|TRBV29-1
CSVGASGGRGTDTQYF
TGCAGCGTTGGGGCTAGCGGGGGCCGGGGCACAGATACGCAGTATTTT
>TRBD1|.|TRBJ2-7|TRBV27
CASSLISGGKVEQYF
TGTGCCAGCAGTTTAATTTCAGGGGGCAAGGTCGAGCAGTACTTC
>.|few|TRBJ1-2|TRBV6-5
CASSYATDPYGYTF
TGTGCCAGCAGTTACGCGACAGACCCCTATGGCTACACCTTC
>TRBD1|.|TRBJ2-7|TRBV11-2
CASSLDPGQGLYEQYF
TGTGCCAGCAGCTTAGATCCCGGACAGGGGCTCTACGAGCAGTACTTC
>.|.|TRBJ2-3|TRBV30
CAWSQGSTDTQYF
TGTGCCTGGAGTCAGGGTAGCACAGATACGCAGTATTTT
>TRBD2|.|TRBJ2-3|TRBV6-1
CASDTGGNTQYF
TGTGCCTCTGACACGGGGGGTAATACGCAGTATTTT
>.|.|TRBJ2-3|TRBV15
CATSRGDWESTDTQYF
TGTGCCACCAGCAGGGGGGACTGGGAGAGCACAGATACGCAGTATTTT
>.|.|TRBJ2-6|TRBV6-5
CASSYSAGGANVLTF
TGTGCCAGCAGTTACTCCGCGGGTGGGGCCAACGTCCTGACTTTC
>TRBD1|once|TRBJ1-5|TRBV4-1
CASSQGTGTGGQPQHF
TGCGCCAGCAGCCAGGGTACCGGGACAGGGGGTCAGCCCCAGCATTTT
>.|.|TRBJ1-5|TRBV6-5
CASNPGGGAEPQHF
TGTGCCAGCAACCCGGGAGGAGGGGCAGAGCCCCAGCATTTT
>TRBD2|.|TRBJ2-7|TRBV27
CASFLGGSPGEQYF
TGTGCCAGCTTTTTGGGGGGGAGCCCGGGGGAGCAGTACTTC
>TRBD1|once|TRBJ1-4|TRBV2
CASSPLGTAGKLFF
TGTGCCAGCAGTCCCCTCGGGACAGCCGGTAAACTGTTTTTT
>TRBD2|.|TRBJ2-7|TRBV6-1
CASRLAGGPVYEQYF
TGTGCCAGCAGGCTAGCGGGAGGGCCTGTCTACGAGCAGTACTTC
>TRBD2|.|TRBJ2-5|TRBV5-4
CASSSGTSKVTQYF
TGTGCCAGCAGCTCTGGGACTAGTAAGGTGACCCAGTACTTC
>TRBD1|.|TRBJ1-2|TRBV7-3
CASSPGDRGRVIDGYTF
TGTGCCAGCAGCCCCGGGGACAGGGGGCGAGTGATAGATGGCTACACCTTC
>TRBD2|.|TRBJ2-7|TRBV29-1
CSAGLAGKGSSYEQYF
TGCAGCGCGGGACTAGCGGGGAAGGGGAGCTCCTACGAGCAGTACTTC
>.|.|TRBJ1-1|TRBV7-9
CASSLGTLSVEAFF
TGTGCCAGCAGCTTAGGGACACTGAGCGTTGAAGCTTTCTTT
>TRBD1|.|TRBJ2-7|TRBV4-2
CASSQDFRQGVGEQYF
TGTGCCAGCAGCCAAGATTTCAGACAGGGGGTAGGGGAGCAGTACTTC
>TRBD2|.|TRBJ2-3|TRBV5-4
CASSYGLAGGDTQYF
TGTGCCAGCAGCTATGGACTAGCGGGAGGCGATACGCAGTATTTT
>TRBD2|.|TRBJ2-1|TRBV5-4
CASSSPPSGGSYNEQFF
TGTGCCAGCAGCTCCCCTCCGTCGGGGGGGTCCTACAATGAGCAGTTCTTC
>.|once|TRBJ1-2|TRBV19
CASSIGPEIYGYTF
TGTGCCAGTAGTATAGGTCCGGAGATCTATGGCTACACCTTC
>.|.|TRBJ1-1|TRBV2
CASRGLRGSEAFF
TGTGCCAGCAGGGGCCTCAGGGGATCTGAAGCTTTCTTT
>.|.|TRBJ1-3|TRBV6-1
CASSSVFTIYF
TGTGCCAGCAGCTCCGTTTTCACCATATATTTT
>.|.|TRBJ2-4|TRBV4-1
CASSQDRRAGGFKNIQYF
TGCGCCAGCAGCCAAGATCGGAGGGCGGGCGGGTTTAAAAACATTCAGTACTTC
>TRBD1|.|TRBJ1-1|TRBV19
CASSPWTGNTEAFF
TGTGCCAGTAGTCCGTGGACAGGGAACACTGAAGCTTTCTTT
>.|.|TRBJ1-1|TRBV29-1
CSVVALDWGDTEAFF
TGCAGCGTTGTAGCGTTGGACTGGGGGGACACTGAAGCTTTCTTT
>TRBD1|.|TRBJ1-5|TRBV28
CASSWGQLRQPQHF
TGTGCCAGCAGTTGGGGACAGTTGAGGCAGCCCCAGCATTTT
>.|.|TRBJ1-3|TRBV5-8
CASSDIKDYASGNTIYF
TGTGCCAGCAGCGATATCAAGGACTATGCCTCTGGAAACACCATATATTTT
>TRBD2|.|TRBJ2-3|TRBV5-6
CASSTGLAAGDTQYF
TGTGCCAGCAGCACGGGACTAGCGGCGGGAGATACGCAGTATTTT
>.|.|TRBJ1-2|TRBV9
CASSVEAGRNYGYTF
TGTGCCAGCAGCGTAGAGGCAGGAAGGAACTATGGCTACACCTTC
>TRBD1|.|TRBJ1-1|TRBV5-4
CAFTGQGNTEAFF
TGTGCCTTCACGGGACAGGGGAACACTGAAGCTTTCTTT
>.|.|TRBJ2-6|TRBV5-1
CASSLSGIGANVLTF
TGCGCCAGCAGCTTGTCGGGGATCGGGGCCAACGTCCTGACTTTC